The next 15 T cell receptor beta chains were all read from a single sample in a study of blood T cell repertoires in COVID-19. TCRdb's copy holds only in-frame clones and misses some; the assay was immunoSEQ multiplex PCR. Here the sample spans 85,000 to 120,000 clones, about four fifths being singletons. The specimen was peripheral blood. The receptors here all came from a woman in her sixties or seventies with acute or convalescent COVID-19.

The chain joins TRBV28 to TRBJ2-7; 9 bases map to TRBD1. Germline assignment: CDR1 MDHEN and CDR2 SYDVKM. Trimming cost V 3 bases and J 2 bases; bases outside gene matches: 8. This CDR3 contains 16 residues. CDR3 residues: CASSFEGTGRTYEQYF. CDR3 sequence (DNA): TGTGCCAGCAGTTTTGAGGGGACAGGGCGAACCTACGAGCAGTACTTC.

The chain is built from TRBV11-2 and TRBJ2-4, with 8 bases matching TRBD1. The CDR3 runs 19 residues. Germline values: CDR1 SGHAT, CDR2 FQNNGV. Losses at the gene ends were 3 bases for V and 3 bases for J; bases not matched to a gene: 16. The CDR3 sequence is CASSFWGQVARLVKNIQYF. The CDR3 coding sequence is TGTGCCAGCAGCTTTTGGGGACAGGTGGCCCGCCTTGTCAAAAACATTCAGTACTTC.

This clone came up a few times. CDR3 sequence (DNA): TGTGCCAGCAGCTTGGTAGGCGGGAATGAGCAGTTCTTC. Protein product: CASSLVGGNEQFF. V is TRBV5-8 and J is TRBJ2-1; possible D gene TRBD2, 5 bases. CDR1 is SGHTS and CDR2 is YDEGEE in the germline V gene. The CDR3 covers 13 residues. V lost 0 bases, J lost 7 bases, and 8 bases lay in between.

This rearrangement joins TRBV19 to TRBJ1-2; 10 bases are a match to TRBD1. V shed 1 base and J 5 bases; nucleotides not matched to a gene: 4. Germline V gives CDR1 LNHDA, CDR2 SQIVND (reference sequence). This CDR3 is 15 amino acids long. The CDR3: CASSIGGQGYYGYTF. CDR3 coding DNA: TGTGCCAGTAGTATAGGGGGACAGGGGTATTATGGCTACACCTTC.

J is TRBJ2-3 and V is TRBV27; D remains ambiguous. This CDR3 has 12 residues. CDR1 and CDR2 (germline): MNHEY, SMNVEV (reference sequence). Trimming took 8 bases from V and 0 from J, leaving 6 bases between them. DNA for the CDR3: TGTGCCAGCGCAACTAGCACAGATACGCAGTATTTT. It specifies CASATSTDTQYF.

This clone occurred once. The chain couples TRBV25-1 to TRBJ1-5; D is ambiguous. Trimming took 3 bases from V and 7 from J, leaving 13 bases between them. The CDR3 has 14 amino acids. The germline V gene has CDR1 MGHDK and CDR2 SYGVNS. The CDR3 nucleotides are TGTGCCAGCAGTGACGTGTCCGGGGTCCAGCCCCAGCATTTT. Residues: CASSDVSGVQPQHF.

This rearrangement joins TRBV30 to TRBJ1-2; D is unresolved. The CDR3 loop spans 13 amino acids. Germline-derived CDR1 and CDR2 are GTSNPN and SVGIG (reference sequence). V shed 4 bases and J shed 7 bases, with 16 bases lying between them. As DNA, the CDR3 is TGTGCCTGGAAAACTAAGGGAGCTGTTGGCTACACCTTC. Translated: CAWKTKGAVGYTF.

V and J are TRBV6-2 or TRBV6-3 and TRBJ1-6; D may be TRBD1 (6 bases). The V end lost 5 bases, the J end lost 5 bases, and 10 bases lay between the germline ends. The CDR3 covers 14 residues. In germline, CDR1 is MNHEY, CDR2 SVGEGT. Here the CDR3 reads CASSPGQHNSPLHF. The DNA for the CDR3 is TGTGCCAGCAGTCCCGGACAGCATAATTCACCCCTCCACTTT.

The chain is built from TRBV18 and TRBJ2-1; a weak D match, TRBD1 (5 bases). The CDR3 runs to 14 residues. Trimming left V 3 bases short and J 7 bases short, with 13 bases between. Looked up from germline, CDR1 is KGHSH and CDR2 is LQKENI. The CDR3 region has the DNA TGTGCCAGCTCACCTACGACAGTGGGGAATGAGCAGTTCTTC. Translating gives CASSPTTVGNEQFF.

This chain links TRBV6-5 with TRBJ1-2; D is ambiguous. The CDR3 extends over 11 amino acids. The germline CDR1 and CDR2 sequences are MNHEY and SVGAGI. Trimming removed 2 bases at V and 8 bases at J, with 6 bases between. The CDR3 here is CASSYEGGYTF. Written as DNA, the CDR3 is TGTGCCAGCAGTTACGAGGGAGGCTACACCTTC.

The chain uses TRBV7-3 and TRBJ1-1; D is undetermined. V gave up 1 base and J gave up 6 bases, with 9 bases separating them. This CDR3 comprises 13 residues. Germline lookup yields CDR1 SGHTA and CDR2 FQGTGA. The chain's CDR3 is CASSLSPGSEAFF. The DNA for the CDR3 is TGTGCCAGCAGCTTAAGTCCGGGGTCTGAAGCTTTCTTT.

The V gene is TRBV7-2, the J gene TRBJ2-1; D might be TRBD1 (5 bases). Trimming removed 0 bases from V and 9 bases from J, with 9 bases in between. This CDR3 region has 13 residues. Germline CDR1 is SGHTA and CDR2 is FQGNSA. Here the CDR3 reads CASSLARQGEQFF. The CDR3 DNA follows: TGTGCCAGCAGCTTAGCGCGCCAGGGTGAGCAGTTCTTC.

In its sample, this clone was seen once. In the same sample, other DNA sequences code for this CDR3. The chain has TRBV19 and TRBJ1-6; D gene uncertain. The CDR3 covers 12 residues. Germline lookup yields CDR1 LNHDA and CDR2 SQIVND (reference sequence). V lost 1 base and J 10 bases, leaving 5 bases between the germline ends. The CDR3 sequence: CASSIGRSPLHF. DNA for the CDR3: TGTGCCAGTAGTATAGGTCGGTCACCCCTCCACTTT.

The chain combines TRBV6-5 with TRBJ1-3, with D possibly matching TRBD1 (6 bases). The CDR3 extends over 15 amino acids. Germline V gene sequence: CDR1 MNHEY, CDR2 SVGAGI. The V gene lost 8 bases and the J gene lost 0 bases, with 14 bases spanning the gap. CDR3 nucleotide sequence: TGTGCCAGCCACCAGGGGAAGAGCTCTGGAAACACCATATATTTT. It yields the protein CASHQGKSSGNTIYF.

V usage is TRBV27 and J usage is TRBJ1-1; tentatively, D is TRBD1 (6 bases). The V gene's germline CDR1 is MNHEY and CDR2 SMNVEV (reference sequence). The CDR3 consists of 14 residues. V was trimmed by 3 bases and J by 3 bases, leaving 11 bases between them. CDR3 residues: CASSLQGRYTEAFF. CDR3 sequence (DNA): TGTGCCAGCAGTTTGCAGGGGCGGTACACTGAAGCTTTCTTT.